This entry is about one T cell receptor beta chain. Antigen unknown. The read halts 3 residues ahead of the CDR3 end, with the missing end drawn from the germline J gene. Profiled with immunoSEQ multiplex PCR; TCRdb holds only in-frame clones, not every one. Its table lists under 50,000 clones. CDR1 is LGHNA, CDR2 YNFKEQ, per germline. The CDR3 has 19 residues. Between the trimmed V and J ends, which lost 4 bases and 0 bases, there was a span of 24 bases. These data are taken from a study of T cells in women clearing cervical HPV infection. On the study more broadly: For cases, blood was sampled a median approximately 150 days after lesion detection, interquartile range about 80 to 220 days. Study conclusions and caveats: Timing of associations relative to infection is unclear; T-cell subsets were not isolated.

The TCR sequence derives from a woman aged 18 to 69 with a cervical HPV16 infection that either progressed to CIN3+ or cleared (not recorded which). The chain recombines TRBV4-2 with TRBJ2-5; D perhaps matches TRBD2 (6 bases). Sequencing used blood buffy coat. The CDR3 sequence is CASSRRFGRLEGNQETQYF. The CDR3 DNA, read in part, is TGTGCCAGCAGCCGGAGATTCGGTAGACTAGAGGGCAACCAAGAGACC.